This T cell receptor (beta chain) was documented in a study of blood T cell repertoires in COVID-19. On the study more broadly: The cDNA or gDNA used as material had been derived from T cells, B-cell-depleted T cells, or PBMCs.

There are 14 residues in the CDR3. Per the germline V gene, CDR1 is SGHNT and CDR2 is YYREEE (reference sequence). V was clipped by 4 bases and J by 4 bases, with 15 bases between them. TCRdb's table, derived via immunoSEQ multiplex PCR, lists solely in-frame clones and lacks some. This sample yields approximately 190,000 clones, of which about 88% are seen a single time; about 6.8% belongs to the top ten. This chain links TRBV5-4 with TRBJ2-7, with D possibly matching TRBD1 (6 bases). The sample consisted of peripheral blood. This sequence originates from a woman in her forties who had recovered from COVID-19. The CDR3 loop reads CASSSGQNPYEQYF. The CDR3, as DNA: TGTGCCAGCAGCAGCGGACAGAACCCGTACGAGCAGTACTTC.